This section outlines one T cell receptor (beta chain) sequence together with its context. This sample was taken from a study of blood T cell repertoires in COVID-19. Study at large: Samples of COVID-19 (acute and convalescent) were obtained from the United States, Italy and Spain. In each case, the material was cDNA or gDNA derived from T cells, B-cell-depleted T cells, or PBMCs.

CDR3 length: 15 amino acids. V lost 6 bases and J lost 0; bases outside the gene matches: 8. The germline gives CDR1 SGDLS, CDR2 YYNGEE. In the source study's methods: Nucleated cell counts were estimated from reference gene primer amplification. Only in-frame clones appear in the TCRdb table, and some are missing; sequencing was by immunoSEQ multiplex PCR. For V, J and clone size, that table is used; D and trimming come from the DNA. The data contain some 80,000 clones, about 88% of them singletons. This sequence was found in a man aged 55 to 70 with COVID-19, enrolled during active disease. The gene calls are TRBV9 and TRBJ1-1; 7 nucleotides align to TRBD1. Sequencing was carried out using peripheral blood. For the CDR3, the DNA is TGTGCCAGCACCGGCCAGGGGGAGATGAACACTGAAGCTTTCTTT. It yields the protein CASTGQGEMNTEAFF.